Listed here are 13 T cell receptor beta chains from one sample, sequenced in a study of blood T cell repertoires in COVID-19. Here immunoSEQ multiplex PCR was the method, and the copy in TCRdb shows in-frame clones only, minus some. The sample records 65,000 to 95,000 clones, approximately 86% being singletons. Input material: peripheral blood. The source is a man between 65 and 85 years old with acute or convalescent COVID-19.

V and J are TRBV11-2 and TRBJ1-3; 7 bases agree with TRBD1. Trimming removed 6 bases from V and 3 bases from J; junction bases left unmatched: 8. Germline CDR1 and CDR2: SGHAT and FQNNGV. CDR3 size: 15 residues. The CDR3 here is CASRGGTAIGNTIYF. The CDR3 DNA reads TGTGCCAGCAGAGGCGGGACAGCCATTGGAAACACCATATATTTT. Filled out from reference TRBV11-2 and TRBJ1-3, the complete variable domain reads EAGVAQSPRYKIIEKRQSVAFWCNPISGHATLYWYQQILGQGPKLLIQFQNNGVVDDSQLPKDRFSAERLKGVDSTLKIQPAKLEDSAVYLCASRGGTAIGNTIYFGEGSWLTVV.

In this sample, this clone turned up once. The chain is built from TRBV4-3 and TRBJ1-5; tentative D call: TRBD1 (5 bases). Looked up from germline, CDR1 is LGHNA and CDR2 is YSLEER. This CDR3 spans 16 amino acids. V was shortened by 1 base and J by 0 bases, with 10 bases between the two germline ends. The CDR3 loop reads CASSQGVTDSNQPQHF. The DNA of the CDR3 is TGCGCCAGCAGCCAAGGGGTGACAGATAGCAATCAGCCCCAGCATTTT.

This chain links TRBV28 with TRBJ2-6; D is unresolved. CDR1 is MDHEN and CDR2 is SYDVKM in the germline V gene. Trimming took 7 bases from V and 0 from J, leaving 7 bases between them. CDR3 length: 14 amino acids. CDR3 DNA sequence: TGTGCCAGCATTCAGAACTCTGGGGCCAACGTCCTGACTTTC. Translated, it gives CASIQNSGANVLTF.

This clone occurred a few times. The chain couples TRBV18 to TRBJ2-2; no firm D call. CDR1 is KGHSH, CDR2 LQKENI, per germline. V lost 6 bases and J lost 0, with 11 bases in between. The CDR3 consists of 15 residues. In DNA, the CDR3 is TGTGCCAGCTCGCTAAGACAAACGAACACCGGGGAGCTGTTTTTT. It is translated as CASSLRQTNTGELFF.

This chain connects TRBV7-2 to TRBJ1-1; 8 bases map to TRBD1. The germline CDR1 and CDR2 sequences are SGHTA and FQGNSA. The CDR3 loop spans 16 amino acids. V was pared by 5 bases and J by 3 bases, with 11 bases of the junction left unmatched. DNA of the CDR3: TGTGCCAGCAGCGGAGACAGGGGAAAAAAGTACACTGAAGCTTTCTTT. This sequence encodes CASSGDRGKKYTEAFF. Using reference TRBV7-2 and TRBJ1-1 for the parts outside the CDR3, the full variable domain is GAGVSQSPSNKVTEKGKDVELRCDPISGHTALYWYRQSLGQGLEFLIYFQGNSAPDKSGLPSDRFSAERTGGSVSTLTIQRTQQEDSAVYLCASSGDRGKKYTEAFFGQGTRLTVV.

This chain joins TRBV18 and TRBJ1-1, with 8 bases aligning to TRBD1. The V gene's germline CDR1 is KGHSH and CDR2 LQKENI. J was trimmed by 6 bases and V by 4 bases; bases with no gene match: 10. CDR3 length: 15 residues. The DNA for the CDR3 is TGTGCCAGCTCACTTGAACAGGGGGTTGGCTCTGAAGCTTTCTTT. The encoded protein is CASSLEQGVGSEAFF.

This sequence joins TRBV5-1 and TRBJ2-1; 8 bases fit TRBD1. Looked up from germline, CDR1 is SGHRS and CDR2 is YFSETQ. J was trimmed by 15 bases and V by 4 bases; bases with no gene match: 18. This CDR3 is built from 15 residues. CDR3 coding DNA: TGCGCCAGCAGCATGGGACAGGACGTATTGGGGATACCGTTCTTC. This codes for CASSMGQDVLGIPFF.

This chain uses TRBV4-3 with TRBJ2-3; D remains unclear. V gave up 0 bases and J gave up 5 bases, with 15 bases separating them. Germline CDR1 reads LGHNA; CDR2 reads YSLEER. CDR3 size: 16 residues. The CDR3 DNA follows: TGCGCCAGCAGCCAAGATAACCCATGGGCCGGAGATACGCAGTATTTT. Residues: CASSQDNPWAGDTQYF.

The chain is built from TRBV28 and TRBJ1-3; D uncertain. Germline V gene data show CDR1 as MDHEN and CDR2 as SYDVKM. The CDR3 runs 13 residues. V lost 3 bases and J 1 base, leaving 4 bases between the germline ends. The CDR3 region is CASSFLSGNTIYF. CDR3 DNA sequence: TGTGCCAGCAGTTTTTTATCTGGAAACACCATATATTTT.

The rearrangement uses TRBV6-2 or TRBV6-3 and TRBJ2-1; the D gene is possibly TRBD1 (5 bases). Germline V gene lookup returns CDR1 MNHEY and CDR2 SVGEGT. The V end was cut by 4 bases, the J end by 14 bases, with 12 bases between. The CDR3 consists of 11 residues. The CDR3 is CASSSGSRKFF. CDR3 DNA sequence: TGTGCCAGCAGTTCAGGGTCACGGAAGTTCTTC.

As regards this clone: Germline is not matched at one junction end, which may reflect a read error. The chain joins TRBV19 to TRBJ2-1, with TRBD2 matching over 16 bases. The germline CDR1 and CDR2 sequences are LNHDA and SQIVND (reference sequence). The CDR3 has 18 amino acids. The CDR3 loop is CASSIGQSTGTSGRASVF. CDR3 nucleotides: TGTGCCAGTAGTATAGGACAGTCCACCGGGACTAGCGGGAGGGCCTCGGTCTTC.

This chain joins TRBV28 and TRBJ2-5, with D unresolved. The CDR3 has 18 residues. V dropped 3 bases and J dropped 1 base, with 21 bases sitting between them. CDR1 is MDHEN and CDR2 is SYDVKM in the germline V gene. The DNA for the CDR3 is TGTGCCAGCAGTTTGATTTTCTTCGCACCGACAACCCAAGAGACCCAGTACTTC. This encodes CASSLIFFAPTTQETQYF.

This chain joins TRBV30 and TRBJ2-2; D is possibly TRBD1 (6 bases). Trimming took off 4 bases at V and 0 bases at J, with 15 bases between the two ends. The germline V gene has CDR1 GTSNPN and CDR2 SVGIG (reference sequence). This CDR3 comprises 16 residues. CDR3 bases: TGTGCCTGGAAGAATCACAGGGTCTCGAACACCGGGGAGCTGTTTTTT. Translating it yields CAWKNHRVSNTGELFF.